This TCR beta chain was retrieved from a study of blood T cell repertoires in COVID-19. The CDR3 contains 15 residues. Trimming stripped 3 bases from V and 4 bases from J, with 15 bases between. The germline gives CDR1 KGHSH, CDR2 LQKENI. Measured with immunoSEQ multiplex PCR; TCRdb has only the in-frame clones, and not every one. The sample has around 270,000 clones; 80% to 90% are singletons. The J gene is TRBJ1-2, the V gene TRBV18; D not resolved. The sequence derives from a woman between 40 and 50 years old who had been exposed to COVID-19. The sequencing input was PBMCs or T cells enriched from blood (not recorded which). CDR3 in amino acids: CASSPRIERAYGYTF. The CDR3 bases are TGTGCCAGCTCACCCCGAATCGAGAGGGCCTATGGCTACACCTTC.